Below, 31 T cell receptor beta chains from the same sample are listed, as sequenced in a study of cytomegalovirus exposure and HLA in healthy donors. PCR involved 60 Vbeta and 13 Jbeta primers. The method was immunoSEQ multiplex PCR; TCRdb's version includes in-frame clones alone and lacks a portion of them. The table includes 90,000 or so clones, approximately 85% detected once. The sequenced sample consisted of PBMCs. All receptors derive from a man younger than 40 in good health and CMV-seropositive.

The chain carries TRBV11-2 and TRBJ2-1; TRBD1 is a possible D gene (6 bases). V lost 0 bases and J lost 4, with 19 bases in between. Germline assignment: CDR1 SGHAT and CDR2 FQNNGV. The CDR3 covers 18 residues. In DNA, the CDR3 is TGTGCCAGCAGCTTAGATCATCTAGGGGGACACCTTTACAATGAGCAGTTCTTC. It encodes CASSLDHLGGHLYNEQFF.

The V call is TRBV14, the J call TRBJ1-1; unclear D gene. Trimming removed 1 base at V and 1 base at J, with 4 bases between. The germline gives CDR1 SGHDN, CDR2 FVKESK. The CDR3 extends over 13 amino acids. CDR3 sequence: CASSQGENTEAFF. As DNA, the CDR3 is TGTGCCAGCAGCCAAGGAGAGAACACTGAAGCTTTCTTT.

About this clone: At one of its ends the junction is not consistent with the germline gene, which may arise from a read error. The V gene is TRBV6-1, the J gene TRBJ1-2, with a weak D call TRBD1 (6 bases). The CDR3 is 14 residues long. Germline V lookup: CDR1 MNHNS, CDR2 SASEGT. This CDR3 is CASSETRDTLLNSF. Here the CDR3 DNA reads TGTGCCAGCAGTGAAACCCGGGACACCTTGTTGAACTCCTTC.

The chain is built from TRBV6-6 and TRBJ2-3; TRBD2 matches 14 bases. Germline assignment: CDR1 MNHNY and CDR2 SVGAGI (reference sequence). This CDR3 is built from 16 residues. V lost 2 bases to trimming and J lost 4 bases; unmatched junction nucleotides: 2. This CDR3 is CASSYGTSGSSDTQYF. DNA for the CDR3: TGTGCCAGCAGTTACGGGACTAGCGGGAGTTCAGATACGCAGTATTTT.

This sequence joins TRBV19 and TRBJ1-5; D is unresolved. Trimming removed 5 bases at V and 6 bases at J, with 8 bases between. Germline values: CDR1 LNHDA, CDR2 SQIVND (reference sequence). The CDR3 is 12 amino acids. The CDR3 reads CASSVGSQPQHF. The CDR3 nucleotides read TGTGCCAGTAGTGTCGGGAGTCAGCCCCAGCATTTT.

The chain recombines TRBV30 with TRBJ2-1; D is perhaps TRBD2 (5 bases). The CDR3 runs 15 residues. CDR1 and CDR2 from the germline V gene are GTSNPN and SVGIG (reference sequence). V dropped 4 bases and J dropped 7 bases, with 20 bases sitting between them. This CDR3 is CAWNLPSSGKNEQFF. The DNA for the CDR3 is TGTGCCTGGAATCTGCCCTCCTCGGGGAAGAATGAGCAGTTCTTC.

The CDR3 sequence is CASSSEGLAGGLLSYEQYF. DNA for the CDR3: TGTGCCAGCAGTTCAGAGGGACTAGCGGGAGGGCTTCTCTCCTACGAGCAGTACTTC. V gene TRBV27 combines with J gene TRBJ2-7; 16 bases map to TRBD2. The CDR3 length is 19 residues. The J segment lost 0 bases and the V segment lost 4 bases, leaving 9 bases of the junction unmatched. CDR1 is MNHEY, CDR2 SMNVEV, per germline (reference sequence).

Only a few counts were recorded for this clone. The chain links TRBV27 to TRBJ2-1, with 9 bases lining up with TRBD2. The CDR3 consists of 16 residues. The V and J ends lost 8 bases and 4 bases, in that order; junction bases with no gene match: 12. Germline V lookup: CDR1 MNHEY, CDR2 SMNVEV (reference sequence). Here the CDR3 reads CASVPTLREGYNEQFF. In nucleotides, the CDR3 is TGTGCCAGCGTTCCGACTTTGCGGGAGGGTTACAATGAGCAGTTCTTC.

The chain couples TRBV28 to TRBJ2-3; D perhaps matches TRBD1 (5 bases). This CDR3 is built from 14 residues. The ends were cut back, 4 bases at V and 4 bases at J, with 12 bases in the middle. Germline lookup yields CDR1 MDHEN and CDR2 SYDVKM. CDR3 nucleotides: TGTGCCAGCAGTTCCCAGAAGGGGTCAGATACGCAGTATTTT. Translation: CASSSQKGSDTQYF.

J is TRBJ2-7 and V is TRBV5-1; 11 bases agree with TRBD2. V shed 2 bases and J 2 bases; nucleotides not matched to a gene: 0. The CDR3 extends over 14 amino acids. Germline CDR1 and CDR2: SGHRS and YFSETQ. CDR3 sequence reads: CASSLLAGAYEQYF. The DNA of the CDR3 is TGCGCCAGCAGCTTACTAGCGGGAGCCTACGAGCAGTACTTC.

CDR3 nucleotide sequence: TGTGCCAGCAGTACGGGACAGTATGGCTACACCTTC. Amino acid sequence: CASSTGQYGYTF. The chain carries TRBV28 and TRBJ1-2, with 7 bases fitting TRBD1. From germline, CDR1 is MDHEN and CDR2 SYDVKM. The length of the CDR3 is 12 residues. Losses at the gene ends were 5 bases for V and 5 bases for J; bases not matched to a gene: 2.

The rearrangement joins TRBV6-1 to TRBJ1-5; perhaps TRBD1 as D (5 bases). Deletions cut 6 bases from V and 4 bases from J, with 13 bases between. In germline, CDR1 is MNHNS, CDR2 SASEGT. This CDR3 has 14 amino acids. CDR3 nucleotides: TGTGCCAGCAGACCTGACAGCCGGAATCAGCCCCAGCATTTT. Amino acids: CASRPDSRNQPQHF.

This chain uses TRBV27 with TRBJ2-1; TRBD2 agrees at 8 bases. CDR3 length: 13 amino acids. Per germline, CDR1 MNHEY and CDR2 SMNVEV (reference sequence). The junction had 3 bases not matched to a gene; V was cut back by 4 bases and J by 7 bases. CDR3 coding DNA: TGTGCCAGCAGTTCCGGGACTAGGAATGAGCAGTTCTTC. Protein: CASSSGTRNEQFF.

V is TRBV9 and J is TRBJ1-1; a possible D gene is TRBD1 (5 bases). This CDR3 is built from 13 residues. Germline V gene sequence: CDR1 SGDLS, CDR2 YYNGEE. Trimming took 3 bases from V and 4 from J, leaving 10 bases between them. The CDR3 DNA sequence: TGTGCCAGCAGCGCCATGCAGGGCACTGAAGCTTTCTTT. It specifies CASSAMQGTEAFF.

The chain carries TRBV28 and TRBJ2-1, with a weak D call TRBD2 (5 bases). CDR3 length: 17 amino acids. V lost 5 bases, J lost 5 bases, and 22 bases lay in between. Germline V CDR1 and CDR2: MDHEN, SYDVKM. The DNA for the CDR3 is TGTGCCAGCAGTCTAGCTGCGCCCCCGGTCCCCCACAATGAGCAGTTCTTC. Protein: CASSLAAPPVPHNEQFF.

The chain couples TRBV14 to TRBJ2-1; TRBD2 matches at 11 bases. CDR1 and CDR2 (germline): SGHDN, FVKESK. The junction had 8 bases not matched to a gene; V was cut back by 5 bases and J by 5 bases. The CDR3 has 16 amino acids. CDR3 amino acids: CASSSKGLADHNEQFF. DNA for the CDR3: TGTGCCAGCAGCTCCAAGGGACTAGCGGACCACAATGAGCAGTTCTTC.

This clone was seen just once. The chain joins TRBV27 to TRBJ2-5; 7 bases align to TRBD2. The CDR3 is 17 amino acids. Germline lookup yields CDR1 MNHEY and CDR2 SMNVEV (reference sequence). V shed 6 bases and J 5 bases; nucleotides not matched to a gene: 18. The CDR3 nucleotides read TGTGCCAGCAGGAGATTGATGGGGAGGGGAAGTGGGGAGACCCAGTACTTC. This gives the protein CASRRLMGRGSGETQYF.

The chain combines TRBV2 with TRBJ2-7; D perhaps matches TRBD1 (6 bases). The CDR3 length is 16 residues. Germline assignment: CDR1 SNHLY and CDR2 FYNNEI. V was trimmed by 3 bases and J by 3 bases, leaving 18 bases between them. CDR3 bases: TGTGCCAGCAGTGATCCGGTCCAGGGGTCGAGCTACGAGCAGTACTTC. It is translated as CASSDPVQGSSYEQYF.

The CDR3 nucleotides are TGTGCCAGCAGCCCGACTAGCGGGACGGGCAACGAGCAGTACTTC. Protein: CASSPTSGTGNEQYF. The chain links TRBV5-4 to TRBJ2-7, with 11 bases identical to TRBD2. V shed 4 bases, J shed 5 bases, and the junction held 8 bases outside the gene matches. The CDR3 runs 15 residues. Germline V gene data show CDR1 as SGHNT and CDR2 as YYREEE (reference sequence).

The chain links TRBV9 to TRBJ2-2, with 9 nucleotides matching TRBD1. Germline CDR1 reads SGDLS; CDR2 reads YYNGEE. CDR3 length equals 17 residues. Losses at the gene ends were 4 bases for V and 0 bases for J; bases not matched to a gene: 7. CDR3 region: CASSLRTGASNTGELFF. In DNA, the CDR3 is TGTGCCAGCAGCCTCCGGACAGGGGCTTCGAACACCGGGGAGCTGTTTTTT.

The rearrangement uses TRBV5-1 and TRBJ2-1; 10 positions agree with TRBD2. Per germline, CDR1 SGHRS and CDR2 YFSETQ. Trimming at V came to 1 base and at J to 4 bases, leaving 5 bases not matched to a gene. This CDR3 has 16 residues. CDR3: CASSLRGTSAYNEQFF. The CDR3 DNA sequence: TGCGCCAGCAGCTTGAGAGGGACTAGCGCATACAATGAGCAGTTCTTC.

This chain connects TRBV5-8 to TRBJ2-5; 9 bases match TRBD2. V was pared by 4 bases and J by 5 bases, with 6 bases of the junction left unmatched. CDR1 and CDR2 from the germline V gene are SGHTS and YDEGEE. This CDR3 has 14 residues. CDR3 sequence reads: CASSLGLAHETQYF. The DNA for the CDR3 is TGTGCCAGCAGCCTGGGACTAGCCCATGAGACCCAGTACTTC.

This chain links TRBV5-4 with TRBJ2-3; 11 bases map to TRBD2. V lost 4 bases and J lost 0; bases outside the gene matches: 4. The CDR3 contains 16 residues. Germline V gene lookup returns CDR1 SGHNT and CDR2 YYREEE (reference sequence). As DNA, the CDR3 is TGTGCCAGCAGCGGACGGACTAGCGGGAGCACAGATACGCAGTATTTT. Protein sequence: CASSGRTSGSTDTQYF.

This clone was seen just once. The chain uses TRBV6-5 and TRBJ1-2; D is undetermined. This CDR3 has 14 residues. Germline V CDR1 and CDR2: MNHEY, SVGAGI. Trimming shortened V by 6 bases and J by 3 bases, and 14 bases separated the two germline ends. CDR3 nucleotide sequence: TGTGCCAGCAGGGGAGCCCCAGTGGACTATGGCTACACCTTC. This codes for CASRGAPVDYGYTF.

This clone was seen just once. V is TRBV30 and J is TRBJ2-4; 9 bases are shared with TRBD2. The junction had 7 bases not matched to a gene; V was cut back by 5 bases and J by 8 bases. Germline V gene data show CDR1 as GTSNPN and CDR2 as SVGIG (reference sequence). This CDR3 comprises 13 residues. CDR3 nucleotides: TGTGCCTGGGCGGGGGGGAATGCTCACATTCAGTACTTC. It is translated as CAWAGGNAHIQYF.

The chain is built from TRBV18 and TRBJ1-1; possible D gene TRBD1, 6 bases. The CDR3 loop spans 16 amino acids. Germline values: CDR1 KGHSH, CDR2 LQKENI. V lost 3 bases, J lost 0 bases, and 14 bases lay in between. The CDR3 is CASSPPGGDMNTEAFF. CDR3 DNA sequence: TGTGCCAGCTCACCCCCCGGGGGGGACATGAACACTGAAGCTTTCTTT.

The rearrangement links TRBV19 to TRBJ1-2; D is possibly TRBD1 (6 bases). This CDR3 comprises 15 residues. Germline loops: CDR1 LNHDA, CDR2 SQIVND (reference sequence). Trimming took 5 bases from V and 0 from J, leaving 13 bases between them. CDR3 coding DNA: TGTGCCAGTAGTCCCTTGACAGGAACTAACTATGGCTACACCTTC. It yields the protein CASSPLTGTNYGYTF. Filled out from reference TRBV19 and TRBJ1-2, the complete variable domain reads DGGITQSPKYLFRKEGQNVTLSCEQNLNHDAMYWYRQDPGQGLRLIYYSQIVNDFQKGDIAEGYSVSREKKESFPLTVTSAQKNPTAFYLCASSPLTGTNYGYTFGSGTRLTVV.

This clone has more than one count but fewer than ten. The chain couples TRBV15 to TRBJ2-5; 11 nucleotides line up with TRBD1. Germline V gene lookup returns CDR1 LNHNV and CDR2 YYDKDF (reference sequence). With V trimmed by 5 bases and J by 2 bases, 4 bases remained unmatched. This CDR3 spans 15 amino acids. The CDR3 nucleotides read TGTGCCACCAGCCTGGACAGGGGGCGGCAAGAGACCCAGTACTTC. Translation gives CATSLDRGRQETQYF. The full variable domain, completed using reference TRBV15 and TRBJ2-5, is DAMVIQNPRYQVTQFGKPVTLSCSQTLNHNVMYWYQQKSSQAPKLLFHYYDKDFNNEADTPDNFQSRRPNTSFCFLDIRSPGLGDTAMYLCATSLDRGRQETQYFGPGTRLLVL.

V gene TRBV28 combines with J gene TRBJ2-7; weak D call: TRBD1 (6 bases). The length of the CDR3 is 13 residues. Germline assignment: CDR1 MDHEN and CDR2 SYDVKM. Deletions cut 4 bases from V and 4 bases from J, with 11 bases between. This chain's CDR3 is CASSSDGQYEQYF. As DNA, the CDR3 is TGTGCCAGCAGTTCCGATGGACAGTACGAGCAGTACTTC. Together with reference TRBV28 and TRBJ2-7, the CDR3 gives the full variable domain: DVKVTQSSRYLVKRTGEKVFLECVQDMDHENMFWYRQDPGLGLRLIYFSYDVKMKEKGDIPEGYSVSREKKERFSLILESASTNQTSMYLCASSSDGQYEQYFGPGTRLTVT.

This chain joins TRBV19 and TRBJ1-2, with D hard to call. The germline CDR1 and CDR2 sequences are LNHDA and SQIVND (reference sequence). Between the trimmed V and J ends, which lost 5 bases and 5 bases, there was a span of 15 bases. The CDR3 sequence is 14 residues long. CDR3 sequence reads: CASSRVAGLYGYTF. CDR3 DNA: TGTGCCAGTAGTCGGGTAGCAGGACTTTATGGCTACACCTTC.

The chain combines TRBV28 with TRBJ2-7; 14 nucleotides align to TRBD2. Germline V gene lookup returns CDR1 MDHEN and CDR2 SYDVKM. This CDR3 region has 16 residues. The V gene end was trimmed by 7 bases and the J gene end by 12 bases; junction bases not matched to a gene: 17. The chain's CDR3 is CASTPPGLAGGGFRYF. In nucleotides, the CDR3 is TGTGCCAGCACCCCACCCGGACTAGCGGGAGGTGGGTTTCGGTACTTC.